One sample yielded the 2 T cell receptor beta chains listed below, sequenced in a study of siplizumab effects on memory and regulatory T cells. Sequenced by immunoSEQ multiplex PCR; TCRdb stores in-frame clones only, minus some. The repertoire holds tens of thousands of clones, with just over 95% as singletons. The sample comprised naive CD8+ T cells sorted from blood. These receptors all come from a human donor in good health.

The gene calls are TRBV29-1 and TRBJ2-7, with TRBD2 as a possible D gene (7 bases). The V end lost 7 bases, the J end lost 2 bases, and 15 bases lay between the germline ends. CDR3 length equals 13 residues. Germline CDR1 and CDR2: SQVTM and ANQGSEA. Written as DNA, the CDR3 is TGCAGCGCCAAGGGGGGGGTCGCCTACGAGCAGTACTTC. It encodes CSAKGGVAYEQYF.

The chain's CDR3 is CASRPRACGESTDTQYF. The CDR3 DNA follows: TGCGCCAGCAGGCCTCGGGCCTGCGGGGAGAGCACAGATACGCAGTATTTT. The rearrangement links TRBV4-3 to TRBJ2-3; D is perhaps TRBD2 (6 bases). This CDR3 is built from 17 residues. V lost 6 bases and J lost 0, with 19 bases in between. Germline-derived CDR1 and CDR2 are LGHNA and YSLEER.